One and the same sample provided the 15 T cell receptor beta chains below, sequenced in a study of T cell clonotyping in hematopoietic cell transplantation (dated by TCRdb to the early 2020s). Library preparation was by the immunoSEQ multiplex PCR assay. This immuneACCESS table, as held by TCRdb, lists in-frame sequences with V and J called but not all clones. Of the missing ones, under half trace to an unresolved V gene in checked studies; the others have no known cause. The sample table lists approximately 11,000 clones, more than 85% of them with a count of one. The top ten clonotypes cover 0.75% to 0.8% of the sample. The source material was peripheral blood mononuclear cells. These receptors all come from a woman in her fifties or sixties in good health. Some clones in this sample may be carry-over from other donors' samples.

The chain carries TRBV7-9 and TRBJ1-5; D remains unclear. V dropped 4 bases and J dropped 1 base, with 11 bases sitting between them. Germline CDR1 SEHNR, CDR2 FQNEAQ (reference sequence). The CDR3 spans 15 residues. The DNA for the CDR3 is TGTGCCAGCAGCTCCTCTAGTTGGAGCAATCAGCCCCAGCATTTT. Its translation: CASSSSSWSNQPQHF.

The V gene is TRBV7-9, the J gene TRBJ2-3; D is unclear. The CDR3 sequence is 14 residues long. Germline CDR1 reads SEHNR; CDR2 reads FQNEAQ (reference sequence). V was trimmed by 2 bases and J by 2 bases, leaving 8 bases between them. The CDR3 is CASSLLTDTDTQYF. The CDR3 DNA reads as TGTGCCAGCAGCTTACTGACTGACACAGATACGCAGTATTTT.

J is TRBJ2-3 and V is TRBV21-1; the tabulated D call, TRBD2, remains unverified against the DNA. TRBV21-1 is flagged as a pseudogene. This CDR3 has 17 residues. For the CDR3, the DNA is TGTGCCAGCAGCAAAAGGGGAGTACGGGGGGACCCAGATACGCAGTATTTT. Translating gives CASSKRGVRGDPDTQYF.

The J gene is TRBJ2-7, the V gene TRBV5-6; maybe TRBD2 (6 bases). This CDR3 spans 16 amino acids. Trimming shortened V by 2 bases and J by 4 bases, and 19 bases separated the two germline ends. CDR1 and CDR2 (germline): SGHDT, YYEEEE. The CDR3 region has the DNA TGTGCCAGCAGCTTAGATGAATTGGGACTTCCGTACGAGCAGTACTTC. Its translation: CASSLDELGLPYEQYF.

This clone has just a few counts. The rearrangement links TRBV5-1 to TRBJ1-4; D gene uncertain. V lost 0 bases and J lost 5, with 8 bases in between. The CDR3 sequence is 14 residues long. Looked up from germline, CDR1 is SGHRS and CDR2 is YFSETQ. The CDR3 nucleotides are TGCGCCAGCAGCTTGGACAGCCAGAATGAAAAACTGTTTTTT. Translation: CASSLDSQNEKLFF.

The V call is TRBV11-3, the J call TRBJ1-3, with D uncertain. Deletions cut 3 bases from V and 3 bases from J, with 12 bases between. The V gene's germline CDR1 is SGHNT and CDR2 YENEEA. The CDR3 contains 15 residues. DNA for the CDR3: TGTGCCAGCAGCTTGGACGGGTCCGTTGGAAACACCATATATTTT. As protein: CASSLDGSVGNTIYF.

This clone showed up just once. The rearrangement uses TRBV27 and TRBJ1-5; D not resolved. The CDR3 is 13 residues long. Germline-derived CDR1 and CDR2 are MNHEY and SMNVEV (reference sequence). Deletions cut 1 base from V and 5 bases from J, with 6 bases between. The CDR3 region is CASSLWADQPQHF. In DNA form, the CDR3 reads TGTGCCAGCAGTTTATGGGCGGATCAGCCCCAGCATTTT.

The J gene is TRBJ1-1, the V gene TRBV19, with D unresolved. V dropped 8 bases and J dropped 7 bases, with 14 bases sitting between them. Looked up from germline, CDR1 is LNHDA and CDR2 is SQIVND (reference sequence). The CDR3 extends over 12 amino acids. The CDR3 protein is CASSYSGNEAFF. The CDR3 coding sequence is TGTGCCAGTTCATACAGTGGTAATGAAGCTTTCTTT.

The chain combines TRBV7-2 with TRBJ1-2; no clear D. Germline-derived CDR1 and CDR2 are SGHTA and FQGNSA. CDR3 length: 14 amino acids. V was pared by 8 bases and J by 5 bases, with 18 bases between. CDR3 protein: CASLSAFSPYGYTF. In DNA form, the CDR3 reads TGTGCCAGCCTGAGTGCCTTCTCCCCATATGGCTACACCTTC.

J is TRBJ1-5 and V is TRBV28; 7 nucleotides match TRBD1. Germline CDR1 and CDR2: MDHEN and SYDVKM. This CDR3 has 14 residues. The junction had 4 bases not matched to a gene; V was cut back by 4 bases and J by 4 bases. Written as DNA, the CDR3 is TGTGCCAGCAGTTGGCCAGGGGGGAATCAGCCCCAGCATTTT. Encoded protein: CASSWPGGNQPQHF.

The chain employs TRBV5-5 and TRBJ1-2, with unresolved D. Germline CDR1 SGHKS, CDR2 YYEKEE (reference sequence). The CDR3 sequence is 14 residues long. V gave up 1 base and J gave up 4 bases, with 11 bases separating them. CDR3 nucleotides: TGTGCCAGCAGCTTGAGGGAGTCGAGCTATGGCTACACCTTC. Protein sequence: CASSLRESSYGYTF.

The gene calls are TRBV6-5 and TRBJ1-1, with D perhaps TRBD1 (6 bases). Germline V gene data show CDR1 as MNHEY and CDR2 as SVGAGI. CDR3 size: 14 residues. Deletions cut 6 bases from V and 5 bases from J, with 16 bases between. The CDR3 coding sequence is TGTGCCAGCAGGCGGACCGGGACAAAAACTGAAGCTTTCTTT. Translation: CASRRTGTKTEAFF.

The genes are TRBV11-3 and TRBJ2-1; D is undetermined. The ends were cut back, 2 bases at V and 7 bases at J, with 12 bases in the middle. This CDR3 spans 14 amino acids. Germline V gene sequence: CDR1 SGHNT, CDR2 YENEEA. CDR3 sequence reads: CASSLMAVSNEQFF. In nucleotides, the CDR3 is TGTGCCAGCAGCTTAATGGCAGTGTCTAATGAGCAGTTCTTC.

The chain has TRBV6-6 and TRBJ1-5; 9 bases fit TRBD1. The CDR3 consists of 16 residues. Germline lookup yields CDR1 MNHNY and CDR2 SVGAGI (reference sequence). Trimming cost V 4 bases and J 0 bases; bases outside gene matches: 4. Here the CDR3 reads CASSLGQGASNQPQHF. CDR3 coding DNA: TGTGCCAGCAGTTTGGGACAGGGCGCTAGCAATCAGCCCCAGCATTTT.

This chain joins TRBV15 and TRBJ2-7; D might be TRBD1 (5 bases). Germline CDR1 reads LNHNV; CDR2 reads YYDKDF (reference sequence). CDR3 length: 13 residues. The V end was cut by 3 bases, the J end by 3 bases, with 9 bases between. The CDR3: CATSRTQGYEQYF. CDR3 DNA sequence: TGTGCCACCAGCAGGACCCAGGGCTACGAGCAGTACTTC. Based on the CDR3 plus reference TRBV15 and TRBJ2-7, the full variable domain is DAMVIQNPRYQVTQFGKPVTLSCSQTLNHNVMYWYQQKSSQAPKLLFHYYDKDFNNEADTPDNFQSRRPNTSFCFLDIRSPGLGDTAMYLCATSRTQGYEQYFGPGTRLTVT.